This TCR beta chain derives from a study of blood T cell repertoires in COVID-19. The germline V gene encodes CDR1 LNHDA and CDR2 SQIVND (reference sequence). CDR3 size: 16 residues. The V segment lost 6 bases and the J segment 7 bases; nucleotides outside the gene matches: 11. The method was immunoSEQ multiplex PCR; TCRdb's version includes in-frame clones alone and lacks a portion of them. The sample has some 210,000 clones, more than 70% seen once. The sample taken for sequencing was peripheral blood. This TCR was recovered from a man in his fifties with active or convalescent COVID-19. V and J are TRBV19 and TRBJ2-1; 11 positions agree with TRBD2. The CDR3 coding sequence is TGTGCCAGTAGGATCGGACTAGCGGGTATTCGGAATGAGCAGTTCTTC. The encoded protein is CASRIGLAGIRNEQFF.